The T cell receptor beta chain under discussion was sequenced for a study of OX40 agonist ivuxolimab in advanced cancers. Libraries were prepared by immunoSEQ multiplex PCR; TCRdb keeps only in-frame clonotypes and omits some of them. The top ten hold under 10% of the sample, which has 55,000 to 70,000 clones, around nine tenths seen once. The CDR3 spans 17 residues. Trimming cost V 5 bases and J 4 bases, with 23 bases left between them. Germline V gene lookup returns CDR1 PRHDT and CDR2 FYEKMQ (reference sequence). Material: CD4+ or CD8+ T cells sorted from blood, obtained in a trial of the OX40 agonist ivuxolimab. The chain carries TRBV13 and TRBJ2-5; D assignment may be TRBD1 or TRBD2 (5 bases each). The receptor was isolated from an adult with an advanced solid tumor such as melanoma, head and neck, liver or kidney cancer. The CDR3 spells CASSRQLGPIVRETQYF. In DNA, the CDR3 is TGTGCCAGCAGCCGGCAGCTGGGACCAATTGTTCGAGAGACCCAGTACTTC.